This TCR beta chain was captured by sequencing in a study of T cells in Graves' hyperthyroidism and ophthalmopathy. Overall study results and limits: The majority of expanded thyroid clonotypes above 0.001 also appeared in blood.

Subjects aged 18 to 65 presented with newly diagnosed hyperthyroidism of less than 2 months' duration. Amplified TCR beta CDR3 regions derived from RNA transcripts. TCR CDR3 regions were first amplified by RT-PCR with HTBI primers. TCRdb re-called the multiplex PCR reads through MiXCR, storing one row per CDR3 protein. The sample lists hundreds of thousands of distinct CDR3 sequences, approximately 40% occurring once. Trimming left V 11 bases short and J 4 bases short, with 12 bases between. CDR3 length equals 11 residues. In germline, CDR1 is SEHNR, CDR2 FQNEAQ (reference sequence). This clonotype was observed a handful of times. Its antigen is as yet unknown.

This rearrangement joins TRBV7-9 to TRBJ2-7, with D possibly TRBD2 on 6 matching bases. The sequence was obtained from a man younger than 30 with Graves' hyperthyroidism. Sequenced: blood. The CDR3, as DNA: TGTGCCTGGGGAGGTCCTTACGAGCAGTACTTC. Residues: CAWGGPYEQYF.